The rows below give T cell receptor beta chains drawn from one sample of a study of neurological immune-mediated disorders. TCRdb independently ran MiXCR on the 5' RACE reads; one entry per CDR3 protein. The profile shows 45,000 to 50,000 distinct CDR3 sequences, 25% of them singletons. The sample comprised PBMCs. The receptors derive from a woman between 70 and 85 years old in good health. Both conserved end residues are part of each CDR3. A D gene is named only where the DNA matches it firmly. The listing skips clone size in some rows; elsewhere it reads once, few, many or a size class.

clone_size,d_call,j_call,v_call,cdr3_nt,cdr3_aa
many,TRBD1,TRBJ1-4,TRBV5-1,TGCGCCAGCAGGGAGACGGAGGGGGCCAAACTGTTTTTT,CASRETEGAKLFF
few,NA,TRBJ1-1,TRBV6-1,TGTGCCAGCAGTGAATTAATACGGTGGCAGAACACTGAAGCTTTCTTT,CASSELIRWQNTEAFF
once,NA,TRBJ1-1,TRBV6-4,TGTGCCAGCAGTGAGCAGGGTGATACACCTGAAGCTTTCTTT,CASSEQGDTPEAFF
many,NA,TRBJ2-1,TRBV5-1,TGCGCCAGCACGCCGGGGACCTCCGGGAATGAGCAGTTCTTC,CASTPGTSGNEQFF
many,NA,TRBJ2-3,TRBV5-1,TGCGCCAGCAGCCCCCCGCTGCAGGGGAGCACAGATACGCAGTATTTT,CASSPPLQGSTDTQYF
NA,TRBD2,TRBJ2-3,TRBV5-1,TGCGCCAGCAGCTTGGGACTAGCGGGGAACACAGATACGCAGTATTTT,CASSLGLAGNTDTQYF
NA,NA,TRBJ2-2,TRBV12-3/TRBV12-4,TGTGCCAGCCGAGGGACCGGGGAGCTGTTTTTT,CASRGTGELFF
many,TRBD2,TRBJ2-5,TRBV5-1,TGCGCCAGCAGCCCGGGCCCCGGGGGGGAGACCCAGTACTTC,CASSPGPGGETQYF
many,TRBD2,TRBJ2-1,TRBV5-1,TGCGCCAGCAGCACCGGGACTAGCGGGAGGGGCGGCGAGCAGTTCTTC,CASSTGTSGRGGEQFF
NA,NA,TRBJ2-7,TRBV5-1,TGCGCCAGCAGCGCTGGGGGCAGGGGCTACGAGCAGTACTTC,CASSAGGRGYEQYF
many,TRBD1,TRBJ2-7,TRBV5-1,TGCGCCAGCAGCCAAGGACAGGGGGGCTCCTACGAGCAGTACTTC,CASSQGQGGSYEQYF
NA,NA,TRBJ1-1,TRBV21-1,TGTGCCGAGGGGGGTACTGAAGCTTTCTTT,CAEGGTEAFF
many,NA,TRBJ1-2,TRBV5-5,TGTGCCAGCAGCTTGGGAGGGGGTACAGACTATGGCTACACCTTC,CASSLGGGTDYGYTF
NA,TRBD1,TRBJ2-2,TRBV4-1,TGCGCCAGCAGCCGACAGGGGGTGATGACCGGGGAGCTGTTTTTT,CASSRQGVMTGELFF
few,NA,TRBJ1-1,TRBV5-1,TGCGCCAGCAGCTTGAATACGTTGCGGACTGAAGCTTTCTTT,CASSLNTLRTEAFF
few,NA,TRBJ1-1,TRBV5-5,TGTGCCAGCAGCTTTATTCGGGATGGAGCTTTCTTT,CASSFIRDGAFF
NA,TRBD2,TRBJ2-1,TRBV3-1,TGTGCCAGCAACCAAGTAAGCGGAGCCACAGCGGGACAGTTCTTC,CASNQVSGATAGQFF
many,TRBD2,TRBJ2-7,TRBV20-1,TGCAGTGCTGCGACTAGCGGGAGTCCCTACGAGCAGTACTTC,CSAATSGSPYEQYF
many,TRBD1,TRBJ1-4,TRBV7-9,TGTGCCAGCAGCTCCGGACAGGGCGGGAATGAAAAACTGTTTTTT,CASSSGQGGNEKLFF
many,NA,TRBJ2-2,TRBV7-3,TGTGCCAGCAGCCCGTCCGGACTTTTCGGGGAGCTGTTTTTT,CASSPSGLFGELFF
NA,TRBD1,TRBJ1-5,TRBV2,TGTGCCAGTGAGACAGGGGGCAATCAGCCCCAGCATTTT,CASETGGNQPQHF
many,NA,TRBJ2-1,TRBV3-1,TGTGCCAGCAGCCCGCTGGAGCGGGTGAAATACAATGAGCAGTTCTTC,CASSPLERVKYNEQFF
NA,TRBD1,TRBJ1-6,TRBV3-1,TGTGCCAGCAGCCCCCGCGGGACAGCGTATAATTCACCCCTCCACTTT,CASSPRGTAYNSPLHF